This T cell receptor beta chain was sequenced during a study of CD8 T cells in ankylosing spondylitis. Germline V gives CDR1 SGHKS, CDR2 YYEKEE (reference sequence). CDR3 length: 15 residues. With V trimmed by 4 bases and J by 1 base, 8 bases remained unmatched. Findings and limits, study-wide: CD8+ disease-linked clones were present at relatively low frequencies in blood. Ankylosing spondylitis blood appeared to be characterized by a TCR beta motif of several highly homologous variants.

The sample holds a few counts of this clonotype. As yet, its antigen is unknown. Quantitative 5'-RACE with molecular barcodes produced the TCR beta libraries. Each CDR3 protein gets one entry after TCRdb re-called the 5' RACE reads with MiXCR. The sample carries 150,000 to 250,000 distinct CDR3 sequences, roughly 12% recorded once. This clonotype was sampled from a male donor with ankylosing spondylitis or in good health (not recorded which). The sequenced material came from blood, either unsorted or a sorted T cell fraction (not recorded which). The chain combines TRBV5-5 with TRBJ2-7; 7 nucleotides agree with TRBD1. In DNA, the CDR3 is TGTGCCAGCAGCGGTGGGACAGTCGTTTCCTACGAGCAGTACTTC. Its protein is CASSGGTVVSYEQYF.